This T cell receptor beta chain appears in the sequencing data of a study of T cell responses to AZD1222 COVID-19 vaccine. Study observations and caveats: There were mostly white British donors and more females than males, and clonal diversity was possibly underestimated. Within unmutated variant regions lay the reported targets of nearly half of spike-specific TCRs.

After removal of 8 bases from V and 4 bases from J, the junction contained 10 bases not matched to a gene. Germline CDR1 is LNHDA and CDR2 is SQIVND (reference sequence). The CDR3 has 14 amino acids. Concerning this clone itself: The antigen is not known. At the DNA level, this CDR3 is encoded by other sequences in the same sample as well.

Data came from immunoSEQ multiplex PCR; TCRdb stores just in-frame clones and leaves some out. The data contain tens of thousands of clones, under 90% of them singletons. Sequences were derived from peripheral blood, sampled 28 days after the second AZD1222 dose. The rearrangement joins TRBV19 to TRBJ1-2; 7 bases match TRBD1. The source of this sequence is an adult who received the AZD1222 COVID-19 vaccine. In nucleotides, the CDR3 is TGTGCCAGTCGGACAGGAGGCTTCGGCTATGGCTACACCTTC. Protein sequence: CASRTGGFGYGYTF.